The 30 T cell receptor beta chains below were found in one sample sequenced in a study of T cells in Graves' hyperthyroidism and ophthalmopathy. The CDR3 regions of TCR beta were amplified from RNA transcripts. TCR CDR3 regions were first amplified by RT-PCR with HTBI primers. TCRdb re-called the multiplex PCR reads with MiXCR, one entry per CDR3 protein. The sample records approximately 510,000 distinct CDR3 sequences, about a fifth being singletons. The sample was blood. These receptors were collected from a man between 18 and 35 years old with Graves' hyperthyroidism.

The table lists this clonotype with many counts. The chain combines TRBV11-2 with TRBJ1-1, with a possible D match to TRBD1 (5 bases). This CDR3 is built from 11 residues. Trimming took off 4 bases at V and 9 bases at J, with 9 bases between the two ends. Per the germline V gene, CDR1 is SGHAT and CDR2 is FQNNGV. CDR3 sequence reads: CASSSAGKAFF. CDR3 nucleotide sequence: TGTGCCAGCAGCTCGGCAGGGAAAGCTTTCTTT.

A note on this clonotype: A much bigger clone sits one base away, suggesting this may be a read error. Since no conserved phenylalanine or tryptophan closes the CDR3, a read error is the likely cause. The chain is built from TRBV29-1 and TRBJ2-5; perhaps TRBD2 as D (6 bases). Per germline, CDR1 SQVTM and CDR2 ANQGSEA. The V end was cut by 2 bases, the J end by 8 bases, with 18 bases between. The length of the CDR3 is 14 residues. The CDR3 DNA is TGCAGCGTTGAATCGGGGGTCGAGCGTGGTACCCAGTACCTC. Its translation is CSVESGVERGTQYL.

A few counts support this clonotype. This chain joins TRBV6-1 and TRBJ1-2; the D gene is possibly TRBD1 (5 bases). The CDR3 consists of 13 residues. In germline, CDR1 is MNHNS, CDR2 SASEGT. Trimming took off 8 bases at V and 5 bases at J, with 15 bases between the two ends. CDR3: CASSRGASYGYTF. CDR3 sequence (DNA): TGTGCCAGCTCTCGAGGGGCCTCATATGGCTACACCTTC.

This clonotype showed up just a few times. V is TRBV30 and J is TRBJ1-1, with 10 bases matching TRBD1. Germline V gives CDR1 GTSNPN, CDR2 SVGIG (reference sequence). V was pared by 4 bases and J by 11 bases, with 10 bases of the junction left unmatched. The CDR3 totals 13 residues. In DNA form, the CDR3 reads TGTGCCTGGACTCGGGACAGGGGAAATGGGGCTTTCTTT. Amino acid sequence: CAWTRDRGNGAFF.

At least ten counts were recorded for this clonotype. The chain links TRBV6-5 to TRBJ1-1; the D gene is possibly TRBD1 (6 bases). The V end lost 6 bases, the J end lost 4 bases, and 15 bases lay between the germline ends. CDR1 is MNHEY and CDR2 is SVGAGI in the germline V gene. The CDR3 length is 14 residues. The CDR3 DNA follows: TGTGCCAGCAGGTCGACAGGAGGGGGCACTGAAGCTTTCTTT. Amino acid sequence: CASRSTGGGTEAFF.

The table lists this clonotype with many counts. The chain is built from TRBV4-1 and TRBJ1-1; D gene unclear. CDR3 length: 13 amino acids. CDR1 is MGHRA and CDR2 is YSYEKL in the germline V gene. Trimming pared 2 bases from V and 6 bases from J, leaving 10 bases between. The CDR3 nucleotides read TGCGCCAGCAGCCAAACCAGAAACGCTGAAGCTTTCTTT. Translating it yields CASSQTRNAEAFF.

This clonotype was observed at least ten times. Because the CDR3's place on the DNA is in doubt, the DNA is left out and the CDR3 is given as listed by TCRdb. The V gene is TRBV12-3 or TRBV12-4, the J gene TRBJ1-2. The CDR3 contains 14 residues when both ends are counted. CDR3 residues: CASSVSVRGKGYTF.

In this sample, this clonotype turned up many times. The chain carries TRBV6-5 and TRBJ2-7; 8 bases align to TRBD1. With 4 bases clipped from V and 1 base from J, the junction kept 6 bases outside the gene matches. The germline gives CDR1 MNHEY, CDR2 SVGAGI. This CDR3 is built from 15 residues. The CDR3 is CASSWDRLASYEQYF. CDR3 bases: TGTGCCAGCAGTTGGGACAGGCTTGCTTCCTACGAGCAGTACTTC.

Ten or more counts support this clonotype. The chain uses TRBV12-3 or TRBV12-4 and TRBJ1-2, with a weak D call TRBD1 (5 bases). Trimming took off 2 bases at V and 7 bases at J, with 11 bases between the two ends. The length of the CDR3 is 13 residues. CDR3 sequence (DNA): TGTGCCAGCAGTTTATTGGGGGGTGGTGGCTACACCTTC. It is translated as CASSLLGGGGYTF.

The CDR3 DNA follows: TGTGCCAGCTCACCTGAAAGGAACGAGCAGTACTTC. This sequence encodes CASSPERNEQYF. This rearrangement joins TRBV18 to TRBJ2-7, with unresolved D. This CDR3 is 12 amino acids long. Trimming cost V 3 bases and J 5 bases, with 8 bases left between them. The germline V gene has CDR1 KGHSH and CDR2 LQKENI.

There are many counts of this clonotype. This chain connects TRBV6-1 to TRBJ2-6; tentative D call: TRBD2 (5 bases). This CDR3 is 14 amino acids long. Looked up from germline, CDR1 is MNHNS and CDR2 is SASEGT. Trimming removed 7 bases from V and 2 bases from J, with 9 bases in between. CDR3 nucleotides: TGTGCCAGCATGAGCGGCCCTGGGGCCAACGTCCTGACTTTC. This sequence encodes CASMSGPGANVLTF.

This clonotype has ten or more counts. This CDR3 reads CASSPRDGANVLTF. CDR3 bases: TGTGCCAGCAGCCCCCGAGACGGGGCCAACGTCCTGACTTTC. The chain is built from TRBV12-3 or TRBV12-4 and TRBJ2-6; D unclear. The CDR3 covers 14 residues. V was cut by 6 bases and J by 4 bases, with 10 bases left in between.

The chain employs TRBV2 and TRBJ2-7; tentatively, D is TRBD2 (5 bases). The CDR3 contains 13 residues. Germline assignment: CDR1 SNHLY and CDR2 FYNNEI. Trimming shortened V by 4 bases and J by 6 bases, and 13 bases separated the two germline ends. CDR3 coding DNA: TGTGCCAGCAGTGGACCCTCCCGGGGCGAGCAGTACTTC. Translated, it gives CASSGPSRGEQYF. Full variable domain (missing parts from reference TRBV2 and TRBJ2-7): EPEVTQTPSHQVTQMGQEVILRCVPISNHLYFYWYRQILGQKVEFLVSFYNNEISEKSEIFDDQFSVERPDGSNFTLKIRSTKLEDSAMYFCASSGPSRGEQYFGPGTRLTVT.

V is TRBV7-9 and J is TRBJ1-3; no definite D call. Per the germline V gene, CDR1 is SEHNR and CDR2 is FQNEAQ (reference sequence). This CDR3 comprises 15 residues. The germline V and J ends were trimmed by 1 base and 0 bases, with 7 bases remaining between them. In DNA form, the CDR3 reads TGTGCCAGCAGCTTAGTACGTACCTCTGGAAACACCATATATTTT. Protein product: CASSLVRTSGNTIYF.

This clonotype came up many times. V gene TRBV10-3 combines with J gene TRBJ2-7; D remains unclear. V was shortened by 10 bases and J by 1 base, with 11 bases between the two germline ends. Germline lookup yields CDR1 ENHRY and CDR2 SYGVKD. The CDR3 has 12 amino acids. DNA for the CDR3: TGTGCCACTCGGACGGTTTCCTACGAGCAGTACTTC. Translation gives CATRTVSYEQYF.

This clonotype was picked up many times. The CDR3 protein is CSARVASGGRTYEQYF. The CDR3 DNA follows: TGCAGTGCTAGAGTGGCTAGCGGGGGGCGAACCTACGAGCAGTACTTC. V usage is TRBV20-1 and J usage is TRBJ2-7; TRBD2 agrees at 11 bases. The ends lost 1 base at V and 2 bases at J; junction bases unmatched: 7. CDR3 length: 16 residues. Germline V CDR1 and CDR2: DFQATT, SNEGSKA (reference sequence).

This clonotype has at least ten counts. This chain connects TRBV28 to TRBJ1-5; a possible D gene is TRBD1 (5 bases). Trimming shortened V by 1 base and J by 1 base, and 8 bases separated the two germline ends. The CDR3 is 15 residues long. CDR1 MDHEN and CDR2 SYDVKM come from the germline V gene. CDR3 residues: CASSLSGMSNQPQHF. The DNA for the CDR3 is TGTGCCAGCAGTTTATCAGGGATGAGCAATCAGCCCCAGCATTTT. Complete variable domain (other parts from reference TRBV28 and TRBJ1-5): DVKVTQSSRYLVKRTGEKVFLECVQDMDHENMFWYRQDPGLGLRLIYFSYDVKMKEKGDIPEGYSVSREKKERFSLILESASTNQTSMYLCASSLSGMSNQPQHFGDGTRLSIL.

V usage is TRBV11-2 and J usage is TRBJ2-7; D is possibly TRBD1 (6 bases). Germline assignment: CDR1 SGHAT and CDR2 FQNNGV. Trimming left V 5 bases short and J 2 bases short, with 22 bases between. The CDR3 loop spans 17 amino acids. The CDR3 sequence is CASSHLLVAGTTYEQYF. The CDR3, as DNA: TGTGCCAGCAGCCACCTACTAGTTGCTGGGACAACCTACGAGCAGTACTTC.

This chain joins TRBV5-5 and TRBJ1-1; possible D gene TRBD1, 5 bases. CDR3 size: 15 residues. CDR1 SGHKS and CDR2 YYEKEE come from the germline V gene (reference sequence). With 0 bases removed from V and 7 bases from J, the gap between germline ends came to 16 bases. CDR3 nucleotide sequence: TGTGCCAGCAGCTTGGCGGGGTTGAAAGACAGTGAAGCTTTCTTT. Amino acid sequence: CASSLAGLKDSEAFF.

The chain employs TRBV5-1 and TRBJ1-5, with D perhaps matching TRBD1 (6 bases). In germline, CDR1 is SGHRS, CDR2 YFSETQ. This CDR3 spans 16 amino acids. The V end was cut by 5 bases, the J end by 5 bases, with 20 bases between. The CDR3: CASSLRAGGGDQPQHF. DNA for the CDR3: TGCGCCAGCAGTTTAAGAGCGGGGGGCGGGGATCAGCCCCAGCATTTT.

V gene TRBV6-1 combines with J gene TRBJ1-6; TRBD1 might be the D (5 bases). CDR3 length equals 17 residues. CDR1 MNHNS and CDR2 SASEGT come from the germline V gene. V lost 4 bases, J lost 7 bases, and 20 bases lay in between. The CDR3 region is CASSVQRRGFGNSPLHF. The CDR3 DNA sequence: TGTGCCAGCAGTGTTCAGAGGCGGGGGTTTGGGAATTCACCCCTCCACTTT.

This chain uses TRBV20-1 with TRBJ1-1; no firm D call. The CDR3 is made up of 13 amino acids. The germline V gene encodes CDR1 DFQATT and CDR2 SNEGSKA (reference sequence). The V gene lost 3 bases and the J gene lost 1 base, with 9 bases spanning the gap. Written as DNA, the CDR3 is TGCAGTGCTAGGGTGGACCCGAACACTGAAGCTTTCTTT. Translating it yields CSARVDPNTEAFF.

This clonotype was recorded many times. The J gene is TRBJ2-5, the V gene TRBV2; D possibly corresponds to TRBD2 (5 bases). CDR1 is SNHLY, CDR2 FYNNEI, per germline. Trimming removed 7 bases from V and 4 bases from J, with 16 bases in between. This CDR3 region has 14 residues. The CDR3 sequence: CASTMGQRVETQYF. In nucleotides, the CDR3 is TGTGCCAGCACCATGGGCCAGAGGGTAGAGACCCAGTACTTC. Variable domain in full (rest from reference TRBV2 and TRBJ2-5): EPEVTQTPSHQVTQMGQEVILRCVPISNHLYFYWYRQILGQKVEFLVSFYNNEISEKSEIFDDQFSVERPDGSNFTLKIRSTKLEDSAMYFCASTMGQRVETQYFGPGTRLLVL.

This clonotype was seen repeatedly, ten times or more. The chain uses TRBV28 and TRBJ1-5; tentatively, D is TRBD1 (6 bases). The CDR3 is 13 amino acids. The V gene lost 10 bases and the J gene lost 4 bases, with 14 bases spanning the gap. Germline-derived CDR1 and CDR2 are MDHEN and SYDVKM. As DNA, the CDR3 is TGTGCCACCCTAGGGGGGGGTAATCAGCCCCAGCATTTT. It translates to CATLGGGNQPQHF.

This clonotype was picked up many times. J is TRBJ2-7 and V is TRBV28, with D possibly matching TRBD2 (5 bases). Trimming left V 3 bases short and J 2 bases short, with 8 bases between. The CDR3 loop spans 13 amino acids. The V gene's germline CDR1 is MDHEN and CDR2 SYDVKM. In DNA form, the CDR3 reads TGTGCCAGCAGTTTTCTCGGGGCCTACGAGCAGTACTTC. This sequence encodes CASSFLGAYEQYF. Drawing the rest from reference TRBV28 and TRBJ2-7, the complete variable domain is DVKVTQSSRYLVKRTGEKVFLECVQDMDHENMFWYRQDPGLGLRLIYFSYDVKMKEKGDIPEGYSVSREKKERFSLILESASTNQTSMYLCASSFLGAYEQYFGPGTRLTVT.

V gene TRBV6-1 combines with J gene TRBJ2-4; 8 bases map to TRBD1. Trimming removed 5 bases from V and 0 bases from J; junction bases left unmatched: 9. Germline CDR1 MNHNS, CDR2 SASEGT. The CDR3 covers 17 residues. This CDR3 reads CASSPLGQGIAKNIQYF. CDR3 in DNA: TGTGCCAGCAGTCCCCTCGGACAGGGAATAGCCAAAAACATTCAGTACTTC.

This clonotype was seen many times. The rearrangement uses TRBV10-3 and TRBJ2-2; possible D gene TRBD1, 5 bases. Germline lookup yields CDR1 ENHRY and CDR2 SYGVKD. There are 14 residues in the CDR3. V lost 5 bases, J lost 4 bases, and 11 bases lay in between. The CDR3 nucleotides read TGTGCCATCAGTCTAGACAGACCCACCGGGGAGCTGTTTTTT. This encodes CAISLDRPTGELFF.

The chain combines TRBV9 with TRBJ2-2; the D call may be TRBD1 or TRBD2 (6 bases each). V was pared by 3 bases and J by 7 bases, with 16 bases between. CDR3 length equals 15 residues. Germline CDR1 and CDR2: SGDLS and YYNGEE. The CDR3 here is CASSGAGGQNGELFF. The CDR3 DNA sequence: TGTGCCAGCAGCGGCGCTGGGGGGCAGAACGGGGAGCTGTTTTTT.

In this sample, this clonotype turned up once. V gene TRBV30 combines with J gene TRBJ2-6; D gene ambiguous. The CDR3 is made up of 19 amino acids. The V end was cut by 0 bases, the J end by 0 bases, with 18 bases between. Germline CDR1 and CDR2: GTSNPN and SVGIG (reference sequence). The CDR3 nucleotides are TGTGCCTGGAGTGTATATATGTTGAGGATCAGCTCTGGGGCCAACGTCCTGACTTTC. The encoded protein is CAWSVYMLRISSGANVLTF.

In its sample, this clonotype was seen many times. V and J are TRBV12-3 or TRBV12-4 and TRBJ1-3, with D tentatively TRBD1 (5 bases). The V end lost 4 bases, the J end lost 4 bases, and 14 bases lay between the germline ends. The CDR3 has 15 residues. CDR3 amino acids: CASSSGFRRGNTIYF. The CDR3 DNA sequence: TGTGCCAGCAGTTCAGGGTTTAGGCGAGGAAACACCATATATTTT.